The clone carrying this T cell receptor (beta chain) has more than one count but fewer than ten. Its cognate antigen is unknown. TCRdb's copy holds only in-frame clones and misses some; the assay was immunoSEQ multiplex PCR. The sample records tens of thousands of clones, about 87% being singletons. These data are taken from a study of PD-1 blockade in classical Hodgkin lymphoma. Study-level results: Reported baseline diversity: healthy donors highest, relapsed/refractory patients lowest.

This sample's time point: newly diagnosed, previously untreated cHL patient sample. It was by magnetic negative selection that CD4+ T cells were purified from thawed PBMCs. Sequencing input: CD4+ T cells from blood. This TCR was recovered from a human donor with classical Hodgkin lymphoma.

This CDR3 reads CASSLEGDGYTF. Here the CDR3 DNA reads TGTGCCAGCAGCTTAGAAGGGGATGGCTACACCTTC. The chain recombines TRBV7-3 with TRBJ1-2; a weak D match, TRBD1 (5 bases). The V end lost 2 bases, the J end lost 6 bases, and 7 bases lay between the germline ends. The CDR3 runs to 12 residues. Looked up from germline, CDR1 is SGHTA and CDR2 is FQGTGA.